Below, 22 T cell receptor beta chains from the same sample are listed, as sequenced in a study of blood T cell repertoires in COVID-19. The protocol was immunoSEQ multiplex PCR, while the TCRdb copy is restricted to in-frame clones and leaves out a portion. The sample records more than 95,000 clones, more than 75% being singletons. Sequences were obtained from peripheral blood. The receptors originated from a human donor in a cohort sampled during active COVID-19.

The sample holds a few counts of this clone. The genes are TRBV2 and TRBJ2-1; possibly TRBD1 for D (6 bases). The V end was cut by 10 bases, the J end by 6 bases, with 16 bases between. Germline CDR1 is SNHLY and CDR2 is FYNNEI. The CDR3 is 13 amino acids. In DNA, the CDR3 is TGTGCCACGGGGACATTTACACCCAATGAGCAGTTCTTC. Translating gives CATGTFTPNEQFF.

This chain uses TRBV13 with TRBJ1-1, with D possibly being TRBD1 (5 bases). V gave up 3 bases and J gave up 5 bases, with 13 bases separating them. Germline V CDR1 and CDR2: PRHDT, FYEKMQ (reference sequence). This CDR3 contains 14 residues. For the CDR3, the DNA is TGTGCCAGCAGCTTCGGGACTGGACGGACTGAAGCTTTCTTT. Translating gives CASSFGTGRTEAFF. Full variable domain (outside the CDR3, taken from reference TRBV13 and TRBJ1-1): AAGVIQSPRHLIKEKRETATLKCYPIPRHDTVYWYQQGPGQDPQFLISFYEKMQSDKGSIPDRFSAQQFSDYHSELNMSSLELGDSALYFCASSFGTGRTEAFFGQGTRLTVV.

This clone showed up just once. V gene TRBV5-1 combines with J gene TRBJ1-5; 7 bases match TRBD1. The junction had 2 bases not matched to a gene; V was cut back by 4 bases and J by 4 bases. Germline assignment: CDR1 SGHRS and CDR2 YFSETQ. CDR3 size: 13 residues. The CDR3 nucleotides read TGCGCCAGCAGCCGGGACAGTAATCAGCCCCAGCATTTT. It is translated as CASSRDSNQPQHF. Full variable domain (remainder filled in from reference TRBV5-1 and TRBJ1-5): KAGVTQTPRYLIKTRGQQVTLSCSPISGHRSVSWYQQTPGQGLQFLFEYFSETQRNKGNFPGRFSGRQFSNSRSEMNVSTLELGDSALYLCASSRDSNQPQHFGDGTRLSIL.

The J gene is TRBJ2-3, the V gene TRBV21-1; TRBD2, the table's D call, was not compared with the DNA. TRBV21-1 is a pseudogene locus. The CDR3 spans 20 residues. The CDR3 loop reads CASSKGGLAGVFIFTDTQYF. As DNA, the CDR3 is TGTGCCAGCAGCAAAGGGGGACTAGCGGGAGTCTTTATATTCACAGATACGCAGTATTTT.

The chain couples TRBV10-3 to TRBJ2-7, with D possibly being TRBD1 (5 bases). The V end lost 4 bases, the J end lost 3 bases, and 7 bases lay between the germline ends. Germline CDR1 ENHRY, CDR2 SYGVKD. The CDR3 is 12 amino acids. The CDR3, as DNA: TGTGCCATCAGTGTTAGGGGCTACGAGCAGTACTTC. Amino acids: CAISVRGYEQYF.

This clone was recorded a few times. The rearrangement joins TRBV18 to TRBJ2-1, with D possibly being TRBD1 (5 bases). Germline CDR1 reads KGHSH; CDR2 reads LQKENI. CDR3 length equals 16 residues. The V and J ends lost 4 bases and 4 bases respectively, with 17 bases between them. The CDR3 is CASSHPGSRGYNEQFF. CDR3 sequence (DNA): TGTGCCAGCTCACACCCTGGGTCTAGGGGATACAATGAGCAGTTCTTC.

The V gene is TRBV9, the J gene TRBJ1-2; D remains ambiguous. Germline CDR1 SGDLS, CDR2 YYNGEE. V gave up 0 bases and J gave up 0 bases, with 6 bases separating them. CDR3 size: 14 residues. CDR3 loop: CASSVVRANYGYTF. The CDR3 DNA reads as TGTGCCAGCAGCGTAGTACGGGCTAACTATGGCTACACCTTC.

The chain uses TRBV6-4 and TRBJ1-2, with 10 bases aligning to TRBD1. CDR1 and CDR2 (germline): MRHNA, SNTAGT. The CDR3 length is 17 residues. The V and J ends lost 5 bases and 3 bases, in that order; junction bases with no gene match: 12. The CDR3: CASSSPGQGPSDYGYTF. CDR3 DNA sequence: TGTGCCAGCAGTTCACCGGGACAGGGGCCCTCTGACTATGGCTACACCTTC.

The CDR3 loop reads CASLGHHSYEQYF. As DNA, the CDR3 is TGCGCCAGCTTGGGACATCACTCCTACGAGCAGTACTTC. This rearrangement joins TRBV10-2 to TRBJ2-7, with TRBD1 as a possible D gene (6 bases). V gave up 8 bases and J gave up 0 bases, with 11 bases separating them. Germline CDR1 is WSHSY and CDR2 is SAAADI. This CDR3 spans 13 amino acids.

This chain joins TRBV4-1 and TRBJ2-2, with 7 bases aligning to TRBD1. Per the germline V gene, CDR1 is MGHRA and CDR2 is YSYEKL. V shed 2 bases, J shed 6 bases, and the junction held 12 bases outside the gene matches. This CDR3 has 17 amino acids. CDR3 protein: CASSQSPTGTASGELFF. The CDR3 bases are TGCGCCAGCAGCCAATCACCCACCGGGACAGCCTCCGGGGAGCTGTTTTTT.

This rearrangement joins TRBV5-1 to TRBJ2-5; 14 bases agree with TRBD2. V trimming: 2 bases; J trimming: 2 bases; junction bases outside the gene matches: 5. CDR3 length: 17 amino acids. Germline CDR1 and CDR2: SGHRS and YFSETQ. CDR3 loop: CASSLEGLAGVQETQYF. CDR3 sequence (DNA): TGCGCCAGCAGCTTAGAGGGACTAGCGGGGGTTCAAGAGACCCAGTACTTC.

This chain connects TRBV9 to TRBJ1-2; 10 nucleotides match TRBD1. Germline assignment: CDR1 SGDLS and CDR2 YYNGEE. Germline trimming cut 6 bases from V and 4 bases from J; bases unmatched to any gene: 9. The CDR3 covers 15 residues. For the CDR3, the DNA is TGTGCCAGCACCCCGACAGGGGGCGTTAGCTATGGCTACACCTTC. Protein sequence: CASTPTGGVSYGYTF.

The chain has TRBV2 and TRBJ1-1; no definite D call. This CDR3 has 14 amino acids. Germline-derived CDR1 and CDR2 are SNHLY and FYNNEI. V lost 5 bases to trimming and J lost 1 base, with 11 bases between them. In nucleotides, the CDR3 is TGTGCCAGCAGTTATCGGGTTCGGAACACTGAAGCTTTCTTT. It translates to CASSYRVRNTEAFF.

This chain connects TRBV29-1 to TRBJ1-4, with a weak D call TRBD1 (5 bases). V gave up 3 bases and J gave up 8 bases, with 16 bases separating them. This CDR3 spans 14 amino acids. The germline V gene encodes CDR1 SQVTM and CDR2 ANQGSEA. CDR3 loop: CSVDPAGVGEKLFF. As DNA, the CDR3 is TGCAGCGTTGACCCCGCGGGGGTGGGAGAAAAACTGTTTTTT.

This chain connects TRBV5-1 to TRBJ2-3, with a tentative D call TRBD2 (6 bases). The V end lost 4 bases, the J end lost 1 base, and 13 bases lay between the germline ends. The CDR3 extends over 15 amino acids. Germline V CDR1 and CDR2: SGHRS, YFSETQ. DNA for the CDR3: TGCGCCAGCAGCCGGGACTCCGGAGGCACAGATACGCAGTATTTT. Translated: CASSRDSGGTDTQYF. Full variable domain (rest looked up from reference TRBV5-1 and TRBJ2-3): KAGVTQTPRYLIKTRGQQVTLSCSPISGHRSVSWYQQTPGQGLQFLFEYFSETQRNKGNFPGRFSGRQFSNSRSEMNVSTLELGDSALYLCASSRDSGGTDTQYFGPGTRLTVL.

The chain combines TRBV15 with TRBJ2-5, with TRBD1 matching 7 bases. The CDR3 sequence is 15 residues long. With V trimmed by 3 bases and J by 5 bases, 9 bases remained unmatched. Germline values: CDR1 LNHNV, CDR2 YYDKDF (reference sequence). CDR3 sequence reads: CATSRDRTGSETQYF. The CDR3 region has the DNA TGTGCCACCAGCAGGGACAGGACGGGATCGGAGACCCAGTACTTC.

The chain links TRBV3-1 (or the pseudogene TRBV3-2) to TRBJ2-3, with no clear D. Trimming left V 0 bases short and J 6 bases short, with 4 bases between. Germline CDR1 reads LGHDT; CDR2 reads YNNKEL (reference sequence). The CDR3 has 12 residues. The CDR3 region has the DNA TGTGCCAGCAGCCAAGATGGCGATACGCAGTATTTT. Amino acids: CASSQDGDTQYF.

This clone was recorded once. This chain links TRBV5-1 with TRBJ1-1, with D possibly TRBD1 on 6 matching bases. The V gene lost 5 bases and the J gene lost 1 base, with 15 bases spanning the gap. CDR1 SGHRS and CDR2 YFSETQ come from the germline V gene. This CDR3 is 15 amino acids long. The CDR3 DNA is TGCGCCAGCAGTATAGGGACATCTCCGAACACTGAAGCTTTCTTT. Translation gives CASSIGTSPNTEAFF.

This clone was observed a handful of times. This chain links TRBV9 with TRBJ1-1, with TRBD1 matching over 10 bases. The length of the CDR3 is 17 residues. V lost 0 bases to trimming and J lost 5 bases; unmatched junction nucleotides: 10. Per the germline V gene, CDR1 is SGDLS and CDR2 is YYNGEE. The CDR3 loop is CASSVEGDRGLGTEAFF. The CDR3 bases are TGTGCCAGCAGCGTAGAAGGGGACAGGGGCCTAGGGACTGAAGCTTTCTTT.

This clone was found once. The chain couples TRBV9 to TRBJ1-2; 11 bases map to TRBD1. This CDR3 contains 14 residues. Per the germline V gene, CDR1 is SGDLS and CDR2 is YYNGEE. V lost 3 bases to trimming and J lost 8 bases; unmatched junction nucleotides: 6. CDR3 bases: TGTGCCAGCAGCGCCGGACAGGGGGCGTCAGGCTACACCTTC. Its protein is CASSAGQGASGYTF.

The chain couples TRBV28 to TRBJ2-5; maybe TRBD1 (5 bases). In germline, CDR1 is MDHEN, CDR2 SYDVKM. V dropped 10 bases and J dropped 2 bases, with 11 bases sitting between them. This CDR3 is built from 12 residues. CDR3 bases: TGTGCCACCTGGACACTTCAAGAGACCCAGTACTTC. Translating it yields CATWTLQETQYF.

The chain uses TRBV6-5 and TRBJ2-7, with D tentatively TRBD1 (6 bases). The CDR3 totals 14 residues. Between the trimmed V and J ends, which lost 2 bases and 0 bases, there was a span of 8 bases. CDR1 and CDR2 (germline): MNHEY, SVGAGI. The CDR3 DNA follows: TGTGCCAGCAGTTACGACAGGAACTCCTACGAGCAGTACTTC. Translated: CASSYDRNSYEQYF.